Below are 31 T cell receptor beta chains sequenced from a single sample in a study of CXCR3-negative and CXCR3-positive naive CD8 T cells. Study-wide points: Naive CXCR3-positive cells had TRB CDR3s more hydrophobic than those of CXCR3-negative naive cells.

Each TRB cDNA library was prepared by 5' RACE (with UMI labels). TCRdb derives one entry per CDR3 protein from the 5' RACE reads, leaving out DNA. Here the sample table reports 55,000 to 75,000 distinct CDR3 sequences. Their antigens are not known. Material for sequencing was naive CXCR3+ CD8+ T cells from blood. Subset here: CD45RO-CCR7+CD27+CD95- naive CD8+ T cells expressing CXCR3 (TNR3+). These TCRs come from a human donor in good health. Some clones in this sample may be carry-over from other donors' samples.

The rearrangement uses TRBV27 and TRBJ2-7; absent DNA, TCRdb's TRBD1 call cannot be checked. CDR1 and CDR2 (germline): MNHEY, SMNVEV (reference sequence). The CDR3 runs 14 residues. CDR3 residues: CASRTAHSSYEQYF.

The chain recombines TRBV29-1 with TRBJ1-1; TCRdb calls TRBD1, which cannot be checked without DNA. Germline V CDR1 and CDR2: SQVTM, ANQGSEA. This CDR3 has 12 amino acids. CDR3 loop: CSVEDRGVEAFF.

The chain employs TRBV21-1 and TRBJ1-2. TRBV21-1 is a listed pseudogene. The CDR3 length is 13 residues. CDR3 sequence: CASSKARGVGYTF.

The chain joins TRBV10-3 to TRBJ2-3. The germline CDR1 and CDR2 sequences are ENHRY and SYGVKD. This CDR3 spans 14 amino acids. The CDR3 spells CAISESMRSEAQYF.

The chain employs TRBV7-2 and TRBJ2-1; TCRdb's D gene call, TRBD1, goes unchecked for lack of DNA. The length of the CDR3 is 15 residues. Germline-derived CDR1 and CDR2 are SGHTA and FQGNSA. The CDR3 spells CASSSLTPQFSEQFF.

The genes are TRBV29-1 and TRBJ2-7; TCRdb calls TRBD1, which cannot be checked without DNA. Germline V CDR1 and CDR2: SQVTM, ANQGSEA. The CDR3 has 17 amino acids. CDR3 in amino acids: CSVEGTAKGGAVYEQYF.

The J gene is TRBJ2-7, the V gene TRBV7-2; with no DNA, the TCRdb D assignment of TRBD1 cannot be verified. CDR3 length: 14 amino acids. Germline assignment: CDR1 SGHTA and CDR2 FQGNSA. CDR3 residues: CASSSSPGTWEQYF.

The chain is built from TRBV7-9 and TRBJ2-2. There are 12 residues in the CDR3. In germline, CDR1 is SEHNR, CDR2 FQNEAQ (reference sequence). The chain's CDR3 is CASSPLRGELFF.

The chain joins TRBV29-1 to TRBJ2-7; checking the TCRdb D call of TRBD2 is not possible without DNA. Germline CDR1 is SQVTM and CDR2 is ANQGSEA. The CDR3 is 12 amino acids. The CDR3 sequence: CSAVGAGYEQYF.

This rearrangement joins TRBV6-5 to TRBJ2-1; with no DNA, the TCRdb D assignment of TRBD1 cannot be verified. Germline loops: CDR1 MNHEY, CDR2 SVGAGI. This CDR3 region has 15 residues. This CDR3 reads CASRMGASSYNEQFF.

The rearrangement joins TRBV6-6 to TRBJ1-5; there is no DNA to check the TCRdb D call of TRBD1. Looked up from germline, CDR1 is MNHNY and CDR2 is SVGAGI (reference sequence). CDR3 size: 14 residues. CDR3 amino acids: CASSPDGPGQPQHF.

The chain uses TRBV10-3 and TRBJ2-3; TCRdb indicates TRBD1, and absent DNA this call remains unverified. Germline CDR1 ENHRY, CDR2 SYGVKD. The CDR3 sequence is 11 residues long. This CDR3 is CANGPDDTQYF.

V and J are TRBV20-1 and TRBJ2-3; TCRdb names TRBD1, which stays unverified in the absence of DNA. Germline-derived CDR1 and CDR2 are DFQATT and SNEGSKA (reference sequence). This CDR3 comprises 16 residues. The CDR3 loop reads CSASPRGGWGTDTQYF.

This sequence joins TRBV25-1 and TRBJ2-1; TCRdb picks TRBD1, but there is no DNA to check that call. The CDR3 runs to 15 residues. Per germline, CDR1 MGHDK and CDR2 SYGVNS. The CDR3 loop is CASSASGQGDNEQFF.

This chain's CDR3 is CASSEAFHSASQGTGELFF. The gene calls are TRBV6-1 and TRBJ2-2; the D gene TCRdb calls, TRBD2, cannot be checked with no DNA. The CDR3 runs 19 residues. The V gene's germline CDR1 is MNHNS and CDR2 SASEGT.

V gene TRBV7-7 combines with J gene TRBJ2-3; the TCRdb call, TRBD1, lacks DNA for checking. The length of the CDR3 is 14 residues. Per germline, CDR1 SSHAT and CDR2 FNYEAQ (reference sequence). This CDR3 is CASSRTDSRDTQYF. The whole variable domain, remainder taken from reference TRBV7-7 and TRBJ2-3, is GAGVSQSPRYKVTKRGQDVTLRCDPISSHATLYWYQQALGQGPEFLTYFNYEAQPDKSGLPSDRFSAERPEGSISTLTIQRTEQRDSAMYRCASSRTDSRDTQYFGPGTRLTVL.

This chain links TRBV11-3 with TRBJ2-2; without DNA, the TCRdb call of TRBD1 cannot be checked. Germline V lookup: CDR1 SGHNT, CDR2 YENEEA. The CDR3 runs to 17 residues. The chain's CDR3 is CASSYAGSPRTTGELFF.

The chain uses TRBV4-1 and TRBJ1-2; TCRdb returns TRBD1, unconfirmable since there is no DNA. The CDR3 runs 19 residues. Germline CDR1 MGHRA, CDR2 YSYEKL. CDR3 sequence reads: CASSRYSGTGKMDTHGYTF.

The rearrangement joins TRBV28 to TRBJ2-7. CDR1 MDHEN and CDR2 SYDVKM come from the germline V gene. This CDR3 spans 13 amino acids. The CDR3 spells CASSSFRRDEQCF. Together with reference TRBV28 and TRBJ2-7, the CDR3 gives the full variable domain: DVKVTQSSRYLVKRTGEKVFLECVQDMDHENMFWYRQDPGLGLRLIYFSYDVKMKEKGDIPEGYSVSREKKERFSLILESASTNQTSMYLCASSSFRRDEQCFGPGTRLTVT.

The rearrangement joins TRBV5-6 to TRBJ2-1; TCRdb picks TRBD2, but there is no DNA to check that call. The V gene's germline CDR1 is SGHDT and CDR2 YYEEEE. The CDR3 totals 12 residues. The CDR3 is CASRAGYNEQFF.

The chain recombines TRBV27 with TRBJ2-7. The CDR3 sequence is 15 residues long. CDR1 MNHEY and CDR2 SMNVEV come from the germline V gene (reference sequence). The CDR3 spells CASSLSFGGPYEQYF.

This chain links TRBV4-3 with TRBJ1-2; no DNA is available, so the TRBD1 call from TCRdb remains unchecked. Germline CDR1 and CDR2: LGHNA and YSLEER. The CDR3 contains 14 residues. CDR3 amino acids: CASSPVGANYGYTF.

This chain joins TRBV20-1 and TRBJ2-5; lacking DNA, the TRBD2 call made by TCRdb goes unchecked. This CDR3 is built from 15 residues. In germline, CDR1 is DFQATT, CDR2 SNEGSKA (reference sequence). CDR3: CSARGLADERETQYF.

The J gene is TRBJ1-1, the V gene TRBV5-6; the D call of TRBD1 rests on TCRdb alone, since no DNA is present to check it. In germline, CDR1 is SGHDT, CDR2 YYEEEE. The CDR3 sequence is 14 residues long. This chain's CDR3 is CASSLNREATEAFF.

The CDR3 loop is CSVKDRDNYGYTF. The rearrangement uses TRBV29-1 and TRBJ1-2; TCRdb returns TRBD1, unconfirmable since there is no DNA. The CDR3 covers 13 residues. CDR1 SQVTM and CDR2 ANQGSEA come from the germline V gene. The whole variable domain, remainder taken from reference TRBV29-1 and TRBJ1-2, is SAVISQKPSRDICQRGTSLTIQCQVDSQVTMMFWYRQQPGQSLTLIATANQGSEATYESGFVIDKFPISRPNLTFSTLTVSNMSPEDSSIYLCSVKDRDNYGYTFGSGTRLTVV.

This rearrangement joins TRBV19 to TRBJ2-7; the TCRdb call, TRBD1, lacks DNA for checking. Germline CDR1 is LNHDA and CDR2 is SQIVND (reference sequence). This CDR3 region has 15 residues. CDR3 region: CASSMTGTGYYEQYF.

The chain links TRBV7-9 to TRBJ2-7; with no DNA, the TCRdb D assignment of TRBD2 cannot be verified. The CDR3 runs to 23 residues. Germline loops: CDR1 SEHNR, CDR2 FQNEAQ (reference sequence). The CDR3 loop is CASSSSDGLAGRISPSLTYEQYF.

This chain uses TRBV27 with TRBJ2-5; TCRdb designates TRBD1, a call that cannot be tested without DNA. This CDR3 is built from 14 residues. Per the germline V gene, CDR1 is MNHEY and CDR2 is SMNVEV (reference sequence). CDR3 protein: CASSLLDSQETQYF.

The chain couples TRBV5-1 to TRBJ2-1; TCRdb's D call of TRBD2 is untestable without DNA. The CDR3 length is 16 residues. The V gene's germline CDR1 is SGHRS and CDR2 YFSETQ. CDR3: CASSLGSSGAVDEQFF.

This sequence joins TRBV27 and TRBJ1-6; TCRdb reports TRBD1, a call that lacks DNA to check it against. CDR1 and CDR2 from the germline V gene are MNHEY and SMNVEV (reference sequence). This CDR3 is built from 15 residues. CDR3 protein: CASSLTPGYNSPLHF.

The CDR3 here is CASSFEGGLRTDTQYF. The rearrangement links TRBV7-8 to TRBJ2-3; TCRdb designates TRBD1, a call that cannot be tested without DNA. The CDR3 sequence is 16 residues long. CDR1 is SGHVS and CDR2 is FQNEAQ in the germline V gene.